A single sample is the source of the 21 T cell receptor beta chains below, sequenced in a study of CD8+ T cells in alopecia areata. As the sequencing template, cDNA was produced by extracting RNA and reverse transcribing it. The assay was immunoSEQ multiplex PCR, and TCRdb's table has in-frame clones only and misses some. The sample holds under 150,000 clones, around 54% seen once. Documented treatment: oral pan-JAK inhibitor, 5-10 mg twice daily. Specimen: CD4+ T cells sorted from blood, collected at week 24, from a patient treated with tofacitinib. The source of these receptors is a human donor with alopecia areata.

The CDR3 spells CASSLGQGPSYEQYF. In DNA form, the CDR3 reads TGTGCCAGCTCGCTTGGACAGGGTCCATCCTACGAGCAGTACTTC. The V and J genes are TRBV18 and TRBJ2-7, with 8 positions matching TRBD1. V was clipped by 6 bases and J by 1 base; unmatched bases: 8. The CDR3 runs 15 residues. CDR1 KGHSH and CDR2 LQKENI come from the germline V gene.

The V gene is TRBV7-9, the J gene TRBJ1-5; perhaps TRBD1 as D (5 bases). The CDR3 is 16 amino acids. Germline loops: CDR1 SEHNR, CDR2 FQNEAQ (reference sequence). V lost 0 bases and J 0 bases, leaving 9 bases between the germline ends. CDR3 sequence reads: CASSLASGGSNQPQHF. CDR3 in DNA: TGTGCCAGCAGCTTAGCATCGGGGGGTAGCAATCAGCCCCAGCATTTT.

The V and J genes are TRBV9 and TRBJ2-2; 9 bases agree with TRBD2. CDR3 size: 14 residues. Germline-derived CDR1 and CDR2 are SGDLS and YYNGEE. V lost 2 bases, J lost 7 bases, and 3 bases stayed unmatched. The CDR3 spells CASSVASGDGELFF. In DNA, the CDR3 is TGTGCCAGCAGCGTCGCTAGCGGGGACGGGGAGCTGTTTTTT. Supplemented by reference TRBV9 and TRBJ2-2, the full variable domain reads DSGVTQTPKHLITATGQRVTLRCSPRSGDLSVYWYQQSLDQGLQFLIQYYNGEERAKGNILERFSAQQFPDLHSELNLSSLELGDSALYFCASSVASGDGELFFGEGSRLTVL.

The chain couples TRBV30 to TRBJ2-2, with D perhaps TRBD1 or TRBD2 (5 bases each). Germline CDR1 GTSNPN, CDR2 SVGIG (reference sequence). Between the trimmed V and J ends, which lost 3 bases and 4 bases, there was a span of 12 bases. The CDR3 spans 14 residues. DNA of the CDR3: TGTGCCTGGAGCGAGGGACCGGTCACCGGGGAGCTGTTTTTT. Its translation: CAWSEGPVTGELFF.

In this sample, this clone turned up a few times. Other DNA sequences from this sample encode an identical CDR3 as well. This rearrangement joins TRBV29-1 to TRBJ1-2; D not certain. V was clipped by 4 bases and J by 1 base, with 4 bases between them. CDR1 and CDR2 from the germline V gene are SQVTM and ANQGSEA. The CDR3 has 11 residues. This CDR3 is CSVGDNYGYTF. The CDR3 coding sequence is TGCAGCGTTGGGGATAACTATGGCTACACCTTC.

Only a few counts were recorded for this clone. This chain joins TRBV7-2 and TRBJ2-1; D may match TRBD1 or TRBD2 (5 bases each). Germline CDR1 SGHTA, CDR2 FQGNSA. There are 13 residues in the CDR3. V was clipped by 5 bases and J by 10 bases, with 15 bases between them. CDR3 sequence reads: CASSPAGTGEQFF. CDR3 sequence (DNA): TGTGCCAGCAGCCCGGCAGGGACGGGAGAGCAGTTCTTC.

This chain links TRBV25-1 with TRBJ2-5, with D unresolved. The V gene lost 1 base and the J gene lost 2 bases, with 11 bases spanning the gap. Germline CDR1 reads MGHDK; CDR2 reads SYGVNS. This CDR3 region has 15 residues. CDR3 residues: CASSESPPRQETQYF. The CDR3 DNA follows: TGTGCCAGCAGTGAATCGCCGCCGAGGCAAGAGACCCAGTACTTC.

The chain is built from TRBV6-6 and TRBJ2-5; 10 nucleotides agree with TRBD2. CDR1 is MNHNY, CDR2 SVGAGI, per germline (reference sequence). V dropped 7 bases and J dropped 4; count of bases not matched to a gene: 12. CDR3 length: 16 amino acids. CDR3 region: CASNAGAGGQGETQYF. The CDR3 DNA follows: TGTGCCAGCAATGCAGGAGCGGGGGGGCAGGGAGAGACCCAGTACTTC.

A word on this clone: This sample also contains other DNA sequences that code for the same CDR3. This chain uses TRBV29-1 with TRBJ2-2; a weak D match, TRBD2 (5 bases). Germline values: CDR1 SQVTM, CDR2 ANQGSEA. Trimming took off 3 bases at V and 1 base at J, with 6 bases between the two ends. The CDR3 runs to 13 residues. The CDR3 spells CSVDRGNTGELFF. The CDR3 DNA reads as TGCAGCGTTGACCGGGGGAACACCGGGGAGCTGTTTTTT.

The J gene is TRBJ1-5, the V gene TRBV4-3; tentative D call: TRBD1 (5 bases). The CDR3 is 15 residues long. The V and J ends lost 4 bases and 0 bases respectively, with 10 bases between them. Per the germline V gene, CDR1 is LGHNA and CDR2 is YSLEER. This chain's CDR3 is CASSPTANSNQPQHF. The CDR3, as DNA: TGCGCCAGCAGCCCGACAGCAAATAGCAATCAGCCCCAGCATTTT.

The J gene is TRBJ2-7, the V gene TRBV30; TRBD1 matches at 8 bases. There are 13 residues in the CDR3. From germline, CDR1 is GTSNPN and CDR2 SVGIG (reference sequence). After removal of 5 bases from V and 6 bases from J, the junction contained 9 bases not matched to a gene. The CDR3 DNA reads as TGTGCCTGGGATTCCGGGACAGGTGTCGAGCAGTACTTC. Protein product: CAWDSGTGVEQYF.

The chain uses TRBV6-5 and TRBJ1-2, with 8 bases lining up with TRBD1. CDR1 is MNHEY, CDR2 SVGAGI, per germline. The CDR3 loop spans 13 amino acids. V was pared by 2 bases and J by 8 bases, with 4 bases of the junction left unmatched. The CDR3 protein is CASSYDRGGGYTF. In DNA, the CDR3 is TGTGCCAGCAGTTACGACAGGGGAGGAGGCTACACCTTC.

The chain carries TRBV4-2 and TRBJ2-3; D gene uncertain. Germline loops: CDR1 LGHNA, CDR2 YNFKEQ. V lost 1 base, J lost 5 bases, and 13 bases lay in between. This CDR3 spans 15 amino acids. The CDR3 region has the DNA TGTGCCAGCAGCCAAGTTCTCACCCCGGTAGATACGCAGTATTTT. Translated, it gives CASSQVLTPVDTQYF.

This rearrangement joins TRBV10-1 to TRBJ2-3, with 7 bases aligning to TRBD2. With 5 bases clipped from V and 11 bases from J, the junction kept 13 bases outside the gene matches. The length of the CDR3 is 14 residues. CDR1 is WNHNN and CDR2 is SYGVQD in the germline V gene (reference sequence). The CDR3 DNA follows: TGCGCCAGCAGTACCCATCACTCTGCGGGGGAGCAGTATTTT. This translates into CASSTHHSAGEQYF.

This rearrangement joins TRBV2 to TRBJ1-6; no clear D. The V gene lost 3 bases and the J gene lost 7 bases, with 13 bases spanning the gap. This CDR3 contains 15 residues. The germline V gene has CDR1 SNHLY and CDR2 FYNNEI. CDR3 region: CASSDRGQRNSPLHF. The CDR3 coding sequence is TGTGCCAGCAGTGACAGAGGGCAGCGGAATTCACCCCTCCACTTT.

This clone was detected ten times or more. The CDR3 nucleotides read TGTGCCACGGGCAGGATGAACACTGAAGCTTTCTTT. Its protein product is CATGRMNTEAFF. The chain employs TRBV7-9 and TRBJ1-1, with no clear D. The ends were cut back, 10 bases at V and 0 bases at J, with 9 bases in the middle. The germline gives CDR1 SEHNR, CDR2 FQNEAQ (reference sequence). The CDR3 length is 12 residues.

The chain is built from TRBV6-5 and TRBJ2-7, with TRBD2 identical over 8 bases. Unmatched junction bases numbered 4, after V lost 6 bases and J lost 0 bases. CDR3 length: 14 residues. From germline, CDR1 is MNHEY and CDR2 SVGAGI. CDR3 nucleotide sequence: TGTGCCAGCAGAAATAGCGGGGCCTCCTACGAGCAGTACTTC. Its translation: CASRNSGASYEQYF.

The chain joins TRBV7-2 to TRBJ2-3; 12 nucleotides agree with TRBD2. The CDR3 totals 17 residues. Germline loops: CDR1 SGHTA, CDR2 FQGNSA. V shed 5 bases and J 0 bases; nucleotides not matched to a gene: 6. CDR3 sequence (DNA): TGTGCCAGCAGCCCCCGGACTAGCGGGATTAGCACAGATACGCAGTATTTT. Its protein product is CASSPRTSGISTDTQYF.

The rearrangement uses TRBV15 and TRBJ2-5, with TRBD2 matching over 8 bases. Germline V gene sequence: CDR1 LNHNV, CDR2 YYDKDF (reference sequence). V shed 0 bases, J shed 0 bases, and the junction held 9 bases outside the gene matches. The CDR3 length is 18 residues. DNA of the CDR3: TGTGCCACCAGCAGAGATCCCCGGGCGGGGGGCTACCAAGAGACCCAGTACTTC. Translated: CATSRDPRAGGYQETQYF.

This clone came up a few times. The V and J genes are TRBV15 and TRBJ1-1; D is uncertain. Germline CDR1 reads LNHNV; CDR2 reads YYDKDF (reference sequence). The CDR3 runs to 12 residues. Trimming removed 0 bases from V and 14 bases from J, with 13 bases in between. Here the CDR3 DNA reads TGTGCCACCAGCAGAGATTACCAGCCATGCTTCTTT. Amino acids: CATSRDYQPCFF.

Only a few counts were recorded for this clone. This rearrangement joins TRBV7-9 to TRBJ1-1, with D unclear. V was shortened by 1 base and J by 12 bases, with 12 bases between the two germline ends. Germline CDR1 and CDR2: SEHNR and FQNEAQ (reference sequence). This CDR3 is 12 amino acids long. This chain's CDR3 is CASSLDLTRTFF. The CDR3 DNA sequence: TGTGCCAGCAGCTTAGACTTAACGCGAACTTTCTTT. The variable domain in full, completed from reference TRBV7-9 and TRBJ1-1, reads DTGVSQNPRHKITKRGQNVTFRCDPISEHNRLYWYRQTLGQGPEFLTYFQNEAQLEKSRLLSDRFSAERPKGSFSTLEIQRTEQGDSAMYLCASSLDLTRTFFGQGTRLTVV.